Listed below are T cell receptor beta chains from one sample, sequenced in a study of OX40 agonist ivuxolimab in advanced cancers. Assay: immunoSEQ multiplex PCR; the TCRdb copy retains only in-frame clones and omits some. The table has 80,000 or so clones, around four fifths seen once. The sequenced sample was CD4+ or CD8+ T cells sorted from blood, obtained in a trial of the OX40 agonist ivuxolimab. The source is an adult with an advanced solid tumor such as melanoma, head and neck, liver or kidney cancer. The CDR3 runs from the conserved cysteine through the conserved F or W. A D gene is named only where the DNA matches it firmly. The size of a clone is reported for some rows only, either as once, few or many, or as a class for expanded clones.

j_call clone_size v_call d_call cdr3_aa cdr3_nt
TRBJ2-1 once TRBV4-2 . CASSLYYNEQFF TGTGCCAGCAGCCTCTACTACAATGAGCAGTTCTTC
TRBJ1-5 . TRBV28 . CASSFRASNQPQHF TGTGCCAGCAGTTTCCGGGCCTCCAATCAGCCCCAGCATTTT
TRBJ1-2 . TRBV5-6 . CASSSGWTPGNGYTF TGTGCCAGCAGCAGCGGATGGACCCCAGGGAATGGCTACACCTTC
TRBJ1-1 . TRBV6-5 . CASSYSWGMNTEAFF TGTGCCAGCAGTTACTCGTGGGGAATGAACACTGAAGCTTTCTTT
TRBJ2-3 . TRBV18 . CASSPVGSTDTQYF TGTGCCAGCTCACCCGTGGGGAGCACAGATACGCAGTATTTT
TRBJ1-1 . TRBV6-5 . CASRPSGTSRSEAFF TGTGCCAGCAGGCCGTCTGGGACATCTAGGAGCGAAGCTTTCTTT
TRBJ1-2 . TRBV27 . CASRRPSGGYTF TGTGCCAGCAGGCGACCGTCAGGGGGCTACACCTTC
TRBJ2-4 . TRBV9 . CASSDGQGGRAKNIQYF TGTGCCAGCAGCGACGGACAAGGAGGGAGAGCCAAAAACATTCAGTACTTC
TRBJ2-3 . TRBV5-5 TRBD2 CASSLSAGGFTDTQYF TGTGCCAGCAGCTTGTCAGCGGGAGGTTTCACAGATACGCAGTATTTT
TRBJ2-1 . TRBV29-1 . CSVERLLSYNEQFF TGCAGCGTTGAAAGACTCCTCTCCTACAATGAGCAGTTCTTC
TRBJ2-3 . TRBV5-6 TRBD1 CASSLGGGTGVVTQYF TGTGCCAGCAGCTTGGGCGGGGGGACAGGGGTAGTTACGCAGTATTTT
TRBJ2-7 once TRBV28 . CASQDSRGYEQYF TGTGCCAGCCAGGACAGTCGTGGATACGAGCAGTACTTC
TRBJ1-2 . TRBV9 TRBD1 CASSPNSRGDRANYGYTF TGTGCCAGCAGCCCCAATTCACGGGGGGACAGAGCTAACTATGGCTACACCTTC
TRBJ2-7 . TRBV30 . CAWSVGGGGYEQYF TGTGCCTGGAGTGTGGGAGGGGGCGGCTACGAGCAGTACTTC
TRBJ2-7 . TRBV6-6 . CASSPRDEQYF TGTGCCAGCAGTCCCAGGGACGAGCAGTACTTC
TRBJ1-2 . TRBV5-1 . CASSLEGGYGYTF TGCGCCAGCAGCTTGGAAGGGGGTTATGGCTACACCTTC
TRBJ2-1 . TRBV5-1 . CASSLATGYNEQFF TGCGCCAGCAGCTTGGCCACGGGCTACAATGAGCAGTTCTTC
TRBJ2-3 . TRBV5-1 . CASSLGSSTDTQYF TGCGCCAGCAGCTTAGGTAGTAGCACAGATACGCAGTATTTT
TRBJ1-4 . TRBV5-1 . CASSLGEGGNEKLFF TGCGCCAGCAGCTTGGGTGAGGGTGGCAATGAAAAACTGTTTTTT
TRBJ2-7 . TRBV6-5 . CAAADNYEQYF TGTGCCGCAGCGGACAATTACGAGCAGTACTTC
TRBJ2-2 . TRBV9 . CASSVGGANTGELFF TGTGCCAGCAGCGTAGGGGGAGCGAACACCGGGGAGCTGTTTTTT
TRBJ1-4 . TRBV4-1 TRBD1 CASSPKTGAGEKLFF TGCGCCAGCAGCCCGAAAACAGGGGCGGGGGAAAAACTGTTTTTT
TRBJ2-3 . TRBV6-1 TRBD2 CASSLSGGNADTQYF TGTGCCAGCAGCCTAAGCGGGGGGAATGCAGATACGCAGTATTTT
TRBJ2-7 . TRBV30 TRBD1 CASRNRGVYEQYF TGTGCCTCCCGGAACAGGGGAGTGTACGAGCAGTACTTC
TRBJ2-7 . TRBV6-6 TRBD2 CASSYSTSGSPEQYF TGTGCCAGCAGTTACTCGACTAGCGGGAGCCCCGAGCAGTACTTC
TRBJ1-2 . TRBV5-6 . CASSSSGYGYTF TGTGCCAGCAGCTCATCGGGCTACGGCTACACCTTC
TRBJ2-5 . TRBV7-9 . CASSLDPGTQYF TGTGCCAGCAGCTTAGATCCGGGGACCCAGTACTTC
TRBJ2-5 . TRBV5-4 TRBD1 CASSQGTGSLWETQYF TGTGCCAGCAGCCAAGGGACAGGGAGCCTCTGGGAGACCCAGTACTTC
TRBJ2-2 once TRBV4-1 . CASSQASGELFF TGCGCCAGCAGCCAAGCGAGCGGGGAGCTGTTTTTT
TRBJ2-2 . TRBV29-1 . CSVDFRGTGELFF TGCAGCGTTGATTTTCGTGGGACCGGGGAGCTGTTTTTT
TRBJ2-2 . TRBV6-5 . CASSPYQSNTGELFF TGTGCCAGCAGTCCCTATCAGTCGAACACCGGGGAGCTGTTTTTT
TRBJ2-1 . TRBV27 TRBD2 CASSSGLAGGFYNEQFF TGTGCCAGCAGTTCCGGACTAGCGGGGGGCTTCTACAATGAGCAGTTCTTC
TRBJ2-5 . TRBV29-1 . CSVEDSETQYF TGCAGCGTTGAAGATTCGGAGACCCAGTACTTC
TRBJ1-3 few TRBV7-9 TRBD1 CASSGQGLAGNTIYF TGTGCCAGCAGCGGACAGGGTCTAGCTGGAAACACCATATATTTT
TRBJ2-1 once TRBV15 . CATSSNNEQFF TGTGCCACCAGCAGCAACAATGAGCAGTTCTTC
TRBJ2-1 . TRBV19 TRBD2 CASRATSGGPNEQFF TGTGCCAGTAGGGCGACTAGCGGGGGCCCCAATGAGCAGTTCTTC
TRBJ1-5 . TRBV2 . CASSVRTVSNQPQHF TGTGCCAGCAGCGTTCGGACAGTTAGCAATCAGCCCCAGCATTTT
TRBJ1-2 . TRBV5-1 TRBD1 CASSWIPGTGPFYTF TGCGCCAGCAGCTGGATCCCCGGGACAGGCCCGTTCTACACCTTC
TRBJ1-5 . TRBV6-6 . CASSERDSNQPQHF TGTGCCAGCTCCGAGCGGGATAGCAATCAGCCCCAGCATTTT
TRBJ2-6 . TRBV5-1 . CASSLGDTSGANVLTF TGCGCCAGCAGCTTGGGGGACACCTCTGGGGCCAACGTCCTGACTTTC
TRBJ1-3 . TRBV29-1 . CSAAYRNTIYF TGCAGTGCCGCGTACAGAAACACCATATATTTT
TRBJ2-7 . TRBV10-3 . CAINPRGGTSSYEQYF TGTGCCATCAACCCCCGTGGGGGGACATCTTCCTACGAGCAGTACTTC
TRBJ2-3 once TRBV9 . CASRPTATSTDTQYF TGTGCCAGCAGACCTACAGCGACTAGCACAGATACGCAGTATTTT
TRBJ2-7 . TRBV14 . CASSPPGSLSSYEQYF TGTGCCAGCAGCCCCCCTGGCAGTTTGAGCTCCTACGAGCAGTACTTC
TRBJ2-7 . TRBV5-5 TRBD2 CASSWGLAGVGEQYF TGTGCCAGCAGCTGGGGACTAGCGGGAGTAGGGGAGCAGTACTTC
TRBJ2-5 . TRBV19 TRBD2 CASSSGGGQETQYF TGTGCCAGTAGTAGTGGCGGGGGCCAAGAGACCCAGTACTTC
TRBJ1-2 . TRBV9 . CASSVIIGGDGYTF TGTGCCAGCAGCGTAATTATTGGGGGCGACGGCTACACCTTC
TRBJ1-3 . TRBV30 TRBD1 CAWSVQGAFGNTIYF TGTGCCTGGAGTGTACAGGGGGCTTTTGGAAACACCATATATTTT
TRBJ2-2 . TRBV10-3 TRBD2 CAISPTSGINTGELFF TGTGCCATCAGTCCCACTAGCGGGATTAACACCGGGGAGCTGTTTTTT
TRBJ1-5 . TRBV6-1 TRBD1 CASSTGPGPQHF TGTGCCAGTTCGACAGGGCCGGGGCCCCAGCATTTT
TRBJ2-7 . TRBV5-4 TRBD1 CASSLGGGRGIYEQYF TGTGCCAGCAGCTTGGGGGGTGGCAGGGGGATATACGAGCAGTACTTC
TRBJ1-4 few TRBV11-2 . CALPSKRQSNEKLFF TGTGCCCTCCCGTCAAAGCGACAGTCTAATGAAAAACTGTTTTTT
TRBJ1-6 . TRBV27 . CASSLSRENSPLHF TGTGCCAGCAGTTTAAGCAGGGAAAATTCACCCCTCCACTTT
TRBJ2-3 . TRBV7-2 . CASSVVGGADTQYF TGTGCCAGCAGTGTAGTGGGGGGGGCGGATACGCAGTATTTT
TRBJ1-1 . TRBV6-1 TRBD1 CASSTTGPFEAFF TGTGCCAGCAGTACGACAGGGCCGTTTGAAGCTTTCTTT
TRBJ2-1 . TRBV4-1 TRBD2 CASTLELAGASSQFF TGCGCCAGCACCTTGGAGCTAGCGGGAGCTTCATCGCAGTTCTTC
TRBJ2-2 . TRBV4-3 . CASSHQGGGELFF TGCGCCAGCAGCCACCAGGGAGGCGGGGAGCTGTTTTTT
TRBJ2-7 once TRBV23-1 . CASSPLTIGSYEQYF TGCGCCAGCAGCCCTCTGACGATCGGCTCCTACGAGCAGTACTTC
TRBJ2-7 . TRBV27 . CASSLYGPSYEQYF TGTGCCAGCAGTTTATACGGCCCCTCCTACGAGCAGTACTTC
TRBJ2-3 few TRBV11-2 TRBD1 CASTGGTGGADTQYF TGTGCCAGCACCGGGGGGACAGGGGGGGCAGATACGCAGTATTTT